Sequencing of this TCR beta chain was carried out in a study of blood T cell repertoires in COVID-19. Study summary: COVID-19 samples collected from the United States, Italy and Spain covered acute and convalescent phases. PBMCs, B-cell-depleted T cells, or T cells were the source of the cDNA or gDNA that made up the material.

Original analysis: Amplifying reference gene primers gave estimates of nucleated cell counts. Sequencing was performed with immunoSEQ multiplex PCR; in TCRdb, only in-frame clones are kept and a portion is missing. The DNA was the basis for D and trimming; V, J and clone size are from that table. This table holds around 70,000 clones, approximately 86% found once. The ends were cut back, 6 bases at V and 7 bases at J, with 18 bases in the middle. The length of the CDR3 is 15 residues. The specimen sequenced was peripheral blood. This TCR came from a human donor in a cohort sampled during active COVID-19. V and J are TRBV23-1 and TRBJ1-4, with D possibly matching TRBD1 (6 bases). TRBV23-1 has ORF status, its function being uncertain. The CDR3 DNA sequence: TGCGCCAGCAGGGGCGGGAGGGGGAGTGGTGAAAAACTGTTTTTT. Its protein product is CASRGGRGSGEKLFF.